This T cell receptor (beta chain) was captured by sequencing in a study of T cell responses to AZD1222 COVID-19 vaccine. Method: immunoSEQ multiplex PCR; TCRdb's copy keeps in-frame clones and lacks some. This sample has 150,000 to 200,000 clones, with 87% found just once. The receptor's source is an adult in good health. The input for sequencing was peripheral blood, taken on day 0 of AZD1222 vaccination.

Here the CDR3 DNA reads TGTGCCTGGAGTGGGGCCAATTCACCCCTCCACTTT. This translates into CAWSGANSPLHF. The rearrangement joins TRBV30 to TRBJ1-6; D unresolved. Trimming stripped 1 base from V and 7 bases from J, with 5 bases between. This CDR3 is 12 amino acids long. The germline gives CDR1 GTSNPN, CDR2 SVGIG (reference sequence).